The 21 T cell receptor beta chains below were found in one sample sequenced in a study of T cell responses to AZD1222 COVID-19 vaccine. The assay was immunoSEQ multiplex PCR, and TCRdb's table has in-frame clones only and misses some. Of some 110,000 clones detected, about 90% appear once; the ten largest clones hold 1.7%. The input for sequencing was peripheral blood, taken on day 0 of AZD1222 vaccination. The receptor source for this set is an adult in good health.

J is TRBJ1-3 and V is TRBV9; D is possibly TRBD1 (6 bases). The germline gives CDR1 SGDLS, CDR2 YYNGEE. The CDR3 has 16 residues. Trimming pared 0 bases from V and 4 bases from J, leaving 14 bases between. The CDR3 protein is CASSVGGGATGNTIYF. The CDR3 DNA reads as TGTGCCAGCAGCGTAGGAGGGGGGGCAACGGGAAACACCATATATTTT.

This clone was found once. The chain joins TRBV6-2 or TRBV6-3 to TRBJ2-5; D unclear. This CDR3 has 13 amino acids. Germline V gene lookup returns CDR1 MNHEY and CDR2 SVGEGT. V was clipped by 6 bases and J by 5 bases, with 13 bases between them. CDR3 loop: CASSFNGRETQYF. The CDR3 nucleotides read TGTGCCAGCAGCTTCAACGGGCGGGAGACCCAGTACTTC.

This rearrangement joins TRBV6-5 to TRBJ2-5; TRBD1 is a possible D gene (5 bases). CDR3 length: 14 amino acids. The V gene lost 6 bases and the J gene lost 5 bases, with 16 bases spanning the gap. Looked up from germline, CDR1 is MNHEY and CDR2 is SVGAGI. Written as DNA, the CDR3 is TGTGCCAGCAGCCTCCCTCAGGGCCGGGAGACCCAGTACTTC. Its translation: CASSLPQGRETQYF.

This clone was observed once. The gene calls are TRBV20-1 and TRBJ1-5; 7 bases line up with TRBD1. In germline, CDR1 is DFQATT, CDR2 SNEGSKA (reference sequence). This CDR3 region has 13 residues. Trimming at V came to 4 bases and at J to 6 bases, leaving 6 bases not matched to a gene. The DNA of the CDR3 is TGCAGTGCTATTGAGGGGGCGGGTCAGCCCCAGCATTTT. Its protein product is CSAIEGAGQPQHF.

This chain connects TRBV11-2 to TRBJ1-3; D gene uncertain. CDR3 size: 15 residues. From germline, CDR1 is SGHAT and CDR2 FQNNGV. The V end lost 7 bases, the J end lost 0 bases, and 13 bases lay between the germline ends. The CDR3 spells CASNPQAYSGNTIYF. CDR3 DNA: TGTGCCAGCAACCCCCAGGCCTACTCTGGAAACACCATATATTTT.

This chain joins TRBV30 and TRBJ2-3, with D tentatively TRBD2 (6 bases). Trimming took 1 base from V and 3 from J, leaving 11 bases between them. The length of the CDR3 is 14 residues. In germline, CDR1 is GTSNPN, CDR2 SVGIG (reference sequence). CDR3 protein: CAWSAASVTDTQYF. DNA of the CDR3: TGTGCCTGGAGTGCGGCTAGCGTTACAGATACGCAGTATTTT.

V gene TRBV25-1 combines with J gene TRBJ1-1; maybe TRBD1 (6 bases). Trimming took off 8 bases at V and 0 bases at J, with 10 bases between the two ends. The CDR3 length is 13 residues. CDR1 MGHDK and CDR2 SYGVNS come from the germline V gene. The CDR3 loop reads CASGGRLNTEAFF. CDR3 in DNA: TGTGCCAGCGGGGGCAGATTGAACACTGAAGCTTTCTTT.

V usage is TRBV7-2 and J usage is TRBJ1-6; a possible D gene is TRBD1 (5 bases). The CDR3 consists of 14 residues. Germline-derived CDR1 and CDR2 are SGHTA and FQGNSA. V was cut by 3 bases and J by 7 bases, with 10 bases left in between. The CDR3 region has the DNA TGTGCCAGCAGCTTTAAAGACAGAAATTCACCCCTCCACTTT. Residues: CASSFKDRNSPLHF. The full variable domain, rest sourced from reference TRBV7-2 and TRBJ1-6, is GAGVSQSPSNKVTEKGKDVELRCDPISGHTALYWYRQSLGQGLEFLIYFQGNSAPDKSGLPSDRFSAERTGGSVSTLTIQRTQQEDSAVYLCASSFKDRNSPLHFGNGTRLTVT.

This chain uses TRBV5-1 with TRBJ1-1; possibly TRBD1 for D (5 bases). The germline CDR1 and CDR2 sequences are SGHRS and YFSETQ. The length of the CDR3 is 15 residues. Between the trimmed V and J ends, which lost 1 base and 6 bases, there was a span of 16 bases. This CDR3 is CASSLSGRLRPEAFF. CDR3 coding DNA: TGCGCCAGCAGCTTGTCGGGACGGCTTCGGCCTGAAGCTTTCTTT.

The rearrangement uses TRBV6-1 and TRBJ1-2; no reliable D call. V shed 0 bases and J shed 5 bases, with 7 bases lying between them. The CDR3 sequence is 13 residues long. Germline CDR1 MNHNS, CDR2 SASEGT. The CDR3 sequence: CASSEAYTYGYTF. As DNA, the CDR3 is TGTGCCAGCAGTGAAGCGTACACGTATGGCTACACCTTC.

This clone has a single count. The chain recombines TRBV7-2 with TRBJ2-1; tentatively, D is TRBD2 (6 bases). Deletions cut 1 base from V and 5 bases from J, with 9 bases between. Germline loops: CDR1 SGHTA, CDR2 FQGNSA. The CDR3 totals 14 residues. CDR3: CASSLVSGNNEQFF. The DNA for the CDR3 is TGTGCCAGCAGCTTAGTTAGCGGCAACAATGAGCAGTTCTTC.

The chain joins TRBV7-8 to TRBJ1-1, with a tentative D call TRBD1 (6 bases). The CDR3 has 15 amino acids. The germline gives CDR1 SGHVS, CDR2 FQNEAQ. Trimming cost V 1 base and J 7 bases, with 16 bases left between them. The CDR3 reads CASSLGTVLSNEAFF. The DNA for the CDR3 is TGTGCCAGCAGCTTAGGGACAGTGTTATCCAATGAAGCTTTCTTT.

Note on this clone: Additional DNA sequences in this sample encode the identical CDR3. The chain carries TRBV7-9 and TRBJ2-3; D call uncertain. The CDR3 loop spans 12 amino acids. Germline V gene lookup returns CDR1 SEHNR and CDR2 FQNEAQ (reference sequence). V gave up 5 bases and J gave up 5 bases, with 8 bases separating them. CDR3 bases: TGTGCCAGCAGCCCAGGTGGAGATACGCAGTATTTT. This encodes CASSPGGDTQYF.

The chain joins TRBV4-1 to TRBJ1-1, with D perhaps matching TRBD1 (5 bases). The germline V gene has CDR1 MGHRA and CDR2 YSYEKL. V dropped 1 base and J dropped 3 bases, with 15 bases sitting between them. The CDR3 has 16 residues. The CDR3: CASSQVSPRGDTEAFF. As DNA, the CDR3 is TGCGCCAGCAGCCAAGTATCTCCCCGAGGGGACACTGAAGCTTTCTTT.

The chain carries TRBV7-3 and TRBJ2-3, with D possibly matching TRBD2 (5 bases). Trimming took 5 bases from V and 0 from J, leaving 12 bases between them. Germline lookup yields CDR1 SGHTA and CDR2 FQGTGA. CDR3 size: 15 residues. The CDR3 sequence is CASSKSGTSTDTQYF. The CDR3 bases are TGTGCCAGCAGCAAGAGCGGCACTAGCACAGATACGCAGTATTTT.

This clone came up once. The chain employs TRBV19 and TRBJ1-4; D perhaps matches TRBD1 (5 bases). V was shortened by 7 bases and J by 0 bases, with 21 bases between the two germline ends. Germline V CDR1 and CDR2: LNHDA, SQIVND (reference sequence). This CDR3 is built from 18 residues. CDR3 amino acids: CASNGGVLMPPTNEKLFF. Written as DNA, the CDR3 is TGTGCCAGTAATGGGGGGGTCCTAATGCCTCCAACTAATGAAAAACTGTTTTTT. The full variable domain, in which reference TRBV19 and TRBJ1-4 provide the parts outside the CDR3, is DGGITQSPKYLFRKEGQNVTLSCEQNLNHDAMYWYRQDPGQGLRLIYYSQIVNDFQKGDIAEGYSVSREKKESFPLTVTSAQKNPTAFYLCASNGGVLMPPTNEKLFFGSGTQLSVL.

The chain has TRBV7-6 and TRBJ2-7; TRBD1 matches 8 bases. Germline lookup yields CDR1 SGHVS and CDR2 FNYEAQ. The CDR3 is 15 residues long. V trimming: 5 bases; J trimming: 0 bases; junction bases outside the gene matches: 6. This CDR3 is CASSHRQGSSYEQYF. The DNA for the CDR3 is TGTGCCAGCAGCCACCGACAGGGGAGCTCCTACGAGCAGTACTTC.

V gene TRBV30 combines with J gene TRBJ1-5; 10 positions match TRBD1. This CDR3 spans 13 amino acids. Per germline, CDR1 GTSNPN and CDR2 SVGIG (reference sequence). The J segment lost 6 bases and the V segment lost 1 base, leaving 0 bases of the junction unmatched. In nucleotides, the CDR3 is TGTGCCTGGAGTGGACAGGGGGCTCAGCCCCAGCATTTT. Its translation is CAWSGQGAQPQHF. Together with reference TRBV30 and TRBJ1-5, the CDR3 gives the full variable domain: SQTIHQWPATLVQPVGSPLSLECTVEGTSNPNLYWYRQAAGRGLQLLFYSVGIGQISSEVPQNLSASRPQDRQFILSSKKLLLSDSGFYLCAWSGQGAQPQHFGDGTRLSIL.

The chain employs TRBV5-5 and TRBJ2-2; the D is unclear. This CDR3 is 15 amino acids long. Per the germline V gene, CDR1 is SGHKS and CDR2 is YYEKEE (reference sequence). With 2 bases removed from V and 4 bases from J, the gap between germline ends came to 12 bases. In nucleotides, the CDR3 is TGTGCCAGCAGCTTTGAACCGGTCGGCACCGGGGAGCTGTTTTTT. Translation: CASSFEPVGTGELFF.

This clone was counted once. The chain combines TRBV5-1 with TRBJ1-2, with unresolved D. CDR1 SGHRS and CDR2 YFSETQ come from the germline V gene. The CDR3 sequence is 13 residues long. V dropped 5 bases and J dropped 8 bases, with 16 bases sitting between them. The CDR3 here is CASRIVSAGGYTF. The CDR3 DNA sequence: TGCGCCAGCAGGATAGTGTCCGCTGGAGGCTACACCTTC.

This clone came up a few times. The rearrangement links TRBV5-6 to TRBJ2-5; a weak D match, TRBD1 (6 bases). The V and J ends lost 4 bases and 5 bases respectively, with 15 bases between them. There are 14 residues in the CDR3. Germline V gene lookup returns CDR1 SGHDT and CDR2 YYEEEE. The CDR3 DNA reads TGTGCCAGCAGCCCCGGACAGACTGGGGAGACCCAGTACTTC. This sequence encodes CASSPGQTGETQYF.